This TCR beta chain emerged from a study of blood T cell repertoires in COVID-19. Trimming left V 4 bases short and J 1 base short, with 17 bases between. Germline CDR1 reads LGHDT; CDR2 reads YNNKEL (reference sequence). The length of the CDR3 is 16 residues. Some clones are missing from TCRdb's copy, which holds only in-frame ones; the method was immunoSEQ multiplex PCR. This repertoire shows approximately 500,000 clones, around 90% found once; its top ten account for under 8.5%. The sample was peripheral blood. The TCR sequence derives from a woman aged 45-65 years with COVID-19, enrolled during active disease. The chain is built from TRBV3-1 (or the pseudogene TRBV3-2) and TRBJ2-7; D uncertain. For the CDR3, the DNA is TGTGCCAGCAGCCCCACCTATGGCGGCGGTTCCTACGAGCAGTACTTC. Translated: CASSPTYGGGSYEQYF.